The present T cell receptor beta chain was sequenced within a study of blood T cell repertoires in COVID-19. Study at large: Whether acute or convalescent, the COVID-19 samples came from the United States, Italy and Spain. T cells, B-cell-depleted T cells, or PBMCs provided the cDNA or gDNA that served as material.

The assay was immunoSEQ multiplex PCR, and TCRdb's table has in-frame clones only and misses some. Of hundreds of thousands of clones listed, roughly 86% were seen once; the top ten hold around 10%. Study members were between roughly 18 and 89 years old and lived in 20 to 30 US regions. Recovered Cohort 3 donors showed two negative PCRs, clearance, or symptom resolution. The CDR3 totals 14 residues. V was clipped by 6 bases and J by 0 bases, with 12 bases between them. Germline V gene sequence: CDR1 MNHEY, CDR2 SVGAGI. The gene calls are TRBV6-5 and TRBJ2-7, with D tentatively TRBD1 (5 bases). This clonotype was sampled from a woman aged 18-29 years who had recovered from COVID-19. Sequenced input: PBMCs or T cells enriched from blood (not recorded which). CDR3 in amino acids: CASRGTDTSYEQYF. CDR3 nucleotides: TGTGCCAGCAGGGGCACGGACACCTCCTACGAGCAGTACTTC.